Listed here are 15 T cell receptor beta chains from one sample, sequenced in a study of OX40 agonist ivuxolimab in advanced cancers. The method was immunoSEQ multiplex PCR; TCRdb's version includes in-frame clones alone and lacks a portion of them. The sample records tens of thousands of clones, about 90% being singletons. The sequencing used CD4+ or CD8+ T cells sorted from blood, collected in a trial of the OX40 agonist ivuxolimab. These receptors all stem from an adult with an advanced solid tumor such as melanoma, head and neck, liver or kidney cancer.

The CDR3 sequence is CASSPAPDRFTYNEQFF. The CDR3 region has the DNA TGTGCCAGCAGTCCGGCCCCGGACAGATTTACCTACAATGAGCAGTTCTTC. The genes are TRBV28 and TRBJ2-1; D might be TRBD1 (6 bases). Deletions cut 5 bases from V and 2 bases from J, with 19 bases between. Germline V CDR1 and CDR2: MDHEN, SYDVKM. The CDR3 spans 17 residues. Using reference TRBV28 and TRBJ2-1 for the parts outside the CDR3, the full variable domain is DVKVTQSSRYLVKRTGEKVFLECVQDMDHENMFWYRQDPGLGLRLIYFSYDVKMKEKGDIPEGYSVSREKKERFSLILESASTNQTSMYLCASSPAPDRFTYNEQFFGPGTRLTVL.

This clone is medium-sized within its sample. This chain connects TRBV6-5 to TRBJ2-7; the D call may be TRBD1 or TRBD2 (5 bases each). Germline V gene sequence: CDR1 MNHEY, CDR2 SVGAGI. The CDR3 has 15 amino acids. Deletions cut 7 bases from V and 3 bases from J, with 19 bases between. The chain's CDR3 is CASTRKSGTVYEQYF. For the CDR3, the DNA is TGTGCCAGCACCAGAAAATCCGGGACGGTCTACGAGCAGTACTTC.

This clone was counted once. This rearrangement joins TRBV9 to TRBJ1-3, with 7 positions matching TRBD1. The CDR3 has 16 amino acids. The V segment lost 1 base and the J segment 3 bases; nucleotides outside the gene matches: 7. Germline V gives CDR1 SGDLS, CDR2 YYNGEE. The CDR3 sequence is CASSVNQGEYGNTIYF. The CDR3 nucleotides are TGTGCCAGCAGCGTAAACCAGGGGGAGTATGGAAACACCATATATTTT.

The chain combines TRBV19 with TRBJ1-5; the D gene is possibly TRBD1 (5 bases). Germline V gene sequence: CDR1 LNHDA, CDR2 SQIVND (reference sequence). This CDR3 contains 16 residues. Trimming removed 6 bases at V and 0 bases at J, with 15 bases between. The CDR3 protein is CASSTSGVYSNQPQHF. CDR3 nucleotides: TGTGCCAGTAGCACATCGGGGGTTTATAGCAATCAGCCCCAGCATTTT.

V is TRBV28 and J is TRBJ1-1; TRBD1 matches at 7 bases. CDR1 is MDHEN and CDR2 is SYDVKM in the germline V gene. V dropped 1 base and J dropped 5; count of bases not matched to a gene: 1. The CDR3 spans 13 residues. CDR3 nucleotides: TGTGCCAGCAGTTTATCAGGGGGTACTGAAGCTTTCTTT. This sequence encodes CASSLSGGTEAFF.

The V and J genes are TRBV7-2 and TRBJ1-2; perhaps TRBD1 as D (5 bases). This CDR3 region has 15 residues. Germline CDR1 is SGHTA and CDR2 is FQGNSA. V was trimmed by 1 base and J by 2 bases, leaving 11 bases between them. The CDR3 DNA sequence: TGTGCCAGCAGCTTAGTAGGCGGGGCAAACTATGGCTACACCTTC. Translated, it gives CASSLVGGANYGYTF. Supplemented by reference TRBV7-2 and TRBJ1-2, the full variable domain reads GAGVSQSPSNKVTEKGKDVELRCDPISGHTALYWYRQSLGQGLEFLIYFQGNSAPDKSGLPSDRFSAERTGGSVSTLTIQRTQQEDSAVYLCASSLVGGANYGYTFGSGTRLTVV.

The chain is built from TRBV11-2 and TRBJ2-3, with D unresolved. This CDR3 region has 14 residues. Germline V CDR1 and CDR2: SGHAT, FQNNGV. Trimming pared 5 bases from V and 0 bases from J, leaving 9 bases between. The CDR3 DNA sequence: TGTGCCAGCAGCAGTCCCAGAAGCACAGATACGCAGTATTTT. Translation: CASSSPRSTDTQYF.

The chain is built from TRBV9 and TRBJ2-1; TRBD2 matches at 7 bases. CDR3 length: 15 residues. Germline CDR1 and CDR2: SGDLS and YYNGEE. Losses at the gene ends were 4 bases for V and 10 bases for J; bases not matched to a gene: 14. CDR3 region: CASSHSTGTIIEQFF. The CDR3 DNA sequence: TGTGCCAGCAGCCACTCAACCGGGACTATAATCGAGCAGTTCTTC. Variable domain in full (rest from reference TRBV9 and TRBJ2-1): DSGVTQTPKHLITATGQRVTLRCSPRSGDLSVYWYQQSLDQGLQFLIQYYNGEERAKGNILERFSAQQFPDLHSELNLSSLELGDSALYFCASSHSTGTIIEQFFGPGTRLTVL.

The rearrangement links TRBV6-1 to TRBJ2-7; TRBD2 aligns across 7 bases. The V segment lost 4 bases and the J segment 3 bases; nucleotides outside the gene matches: 6. Germline values: CDR1 MNHNS, CDR2 SASEGT. The CDR3 consists of 14 residues. Here the CDR3 reads CASSGTRGIYEQYF. In DNA form, the CDR3 reads TGTGCCAGCAGTGGGACTAGGGGTATCTACGAGCAGTACTTC.

The rearrangement joins TRBV6-5 to TRBJ1-1, with a tentative D call TRBD1 (5 bases). The CDR3 loop spans 15 amino acids. Per the germline V gene, CDR1 is MNHEY and CDR2 is SVGAGI. V was cut by 2 bases and J by 3 bases, with 13 bases left in between. This chain's CDR3 is CASSYMEGSDTEAFF. The CDR3 DNA is TGTGCCAGCAGTTACATGGAGGGGTCGGACACTGAAGCTTTCTTT.

On this clone itself: A read error may account for a junction end that differs from germline. The gene calls are TRBV28 and TRBJ2-7, with TRBD2 matching over 9 bases. This CDR3 comprises 15 residues. From germline, CDR1 is MDHEN and CDR2 SYDVKM. CDR3 loop: CAGSPPLAGLYEQYF. The CDR3 coding sequence is TGTGCCGGCAGTCCCCCTCTAGCGGGATTGTACGAGCAGTACTTC.

The V call is TRBV18, the J call TRBJ2-7; D might be TRBD1 (5 bases). With 8 bases removed from V and 4 bases from J, the gap between germline ends came to 12 bases. The V gene's germline CDR1 is KGHSH and CDR2 LQKENI. The CDR3 contains 12 residues. In DNA form, the CDR3 reads TGTGCCAGCGCCGAGACAGCTTACGAGCAGTACTTC. Protein product: CASAETAYEQYF.

The chain carries TRBV19 and TRBJ2-5, with 10 positions matching TRBD1. Germline CDR1 and CDR2: LNHDA and SQIVND (reference sequence). This CDR3 has 15 amino acids. J lost 3 bases, V lost 5 bases, and 6 bases had no gene match. The CDR3 protein is CASSALTGGEETQYF. CDR3 sequence (DNA): TGTGCCAGTAGTGCTTTGACAGGGGGCGAAGAGACCCAGTACTTC.

The rearrangement uses TRBV29-1 and TRBJ1-2; D gene ambiguous. Germline CDR1 reads SQVTM; CDR2 reads ANQGSEA. Trimming pared 3 bases from V and 5 bases from J, leaving 10 bases between. The CDR3 covers 12 residues. For the CDR3, the DNA is TGCAGCGTTGAGGTCCCGGGGTATGGCTACACCTTC. Translating it yields CSVEVPGYGYTF.

V is TRBV5-1 and J is TRBJ1-2, with 8 bases lining up with TRBD1. This CDR3 region has 15 residues. CDR1 is SGHRS, CDR2 YFSETQ, per germline. V lost 0 bases to trimming and J lost 3 bases; unmatched junction nucleotides: 4. As DNA, the CDR3 is TGCGCCAGCAGCTTGGGTCCAGGGGGCGACTATGGCTACACCTTC. It codes for CASSLGPGGDYGYTF.